This T cell receptor beta chain was obtained from a study of cytomegalovirus exposure and HLA in healthy donors. For this clone: What it binds is unknown. The junction shows a germline mismatch at one end, possibly a read error.

PCR involved 60 Vbeta and 13 Jbeta primers. Sequenced by immunoSEQ multiplex PCR; TCRdb stores in-frame clones only, minus some. The sample carries about 110,000 clones, 60% to 80% recorded once. The study's findings and limits: Links to common viral pathogens appeared, in a later analysis, for several of the most significant clusters. Most CMV-associated TCR beta chains appeared HLA-restricted in a later analysis.

Source material: PBMCs. The TCR sequence derives from a man aged 35-49 years in good health and CMV-seronegative.

CDR3 protein: CARWSLQGSNNEQFF. The DNA of the CDR3 is TGTGCCAGGTGGTCCCTTCAGGGCTCCAACAATGAGCAGTTCTTC. This sequence joins TRBV27 and TRBJ2-1, with D perhaps matching TRBD1 (5 bases). The CDR3 totals 15 residues. Per germline, CDR1 MNHEY and CDR2 SMNVEV (reference sequence).